The TCR beta chain described here comes from a study of identical twins (dated by TCRdb to 2016 to 2018). Study-level background: To test whether fetal clonotypes persist, this study deep-sequenced TCR alpha and beta repertoires from monozygotic twins, from unrelated adults of various ages, and from cord blood. Replicate twin experiments were performed at different times using different library preparation protocols to rule out contamination.

Every donor in the study was a healthy Caucasian. Three pairs of female monozygotic twins, all aged about 18 to 30 years, made up the twin cohort. The RNA used for TCR libraries was isolated from peripheral blood mononuclear cells. Details on this clonotype: What antigen it recognizes has not been identified. The sample holds no much larger clone one base away, and base qualities are not on file.

Points the paper makes about the study in general: Invariant T cells such as MAIT and iNKT could partly confound zero-insertion analyses, although diverse VJ usage argued against such confounding for most clonotypes. In monozygotic twins, out-of-frame TCR alpha sharing was systematically underestimated by recombination models, although the models agreed with sharing between unrelated individuals. Fewer insertions were carried by abundant cord blood beta clonotypes; a weaker similar trend was observed in young adult naive repertoires, while no such trend was observed in memory repertoires. Compared with coincidental sharing between unrelated individuals, an excess of low generation-probability sequences was observed among out-of-frame TCR alpha sequences shared between twins. In beta out-of-frame sequences, excess twin sharing was weaker, because having fewer shared sequences lowered the signal-to-noise ratio. Because the same donors could not be followed over many years, the conclusions relied on cross-sectional statistical analysis.

Per the germline V gene (reference sequence), SEHNR is the CDR1 and FQNEAQ is the CDR2. From its cysteine to its phenylalanine, the CDR3 spans 13 amino acids. Only the CDR3 DNA stays, 39 bases, in frame from base 1. Between the V and J ends, shortened by 5 bases and 6 bases respectively, the junction contains 14 bases. Library preparation used 5' RACE. Sequencing used an Illumina HiSeq 2000. A universal primer binding site was introduced by template switching, and a unique molecular identifier was present in the final cDNA, enabling accurate counting of TCR cDNA molecules. Specific primers in the conserved constant-segment region were used to synthesize first-strand cDNA for TCR alpha and beta chains. Each cDNA library was double barcoded, with a SMART-Mk sample barcode plus Illumina barcodes, to control for contamination. Two successive PCR steps introduced TruSeq adapter sequences along with Illumina sample barcodes. Sequencing of the TCR alpha and beta cDNA libraries was done on the Illumina HiSeq platform using custom primers. As for how the authors treated the data: Unique molecular identifiers were extracted from raw reads with MiGEC, and CDR3 positions were determined with MiXCR. For each individual, recombination models were inferred using an EM algorithm with the repgenHMM and IGoR tools. The tcR package in R was used for shared clonotype analysis, with sharing normalized by the product of cloneset sizes. To study raw recombination without the effects of thymic and clonal selection, out-of-frame nonproductive sequences were analyzed. Clones were called with MiXCR by TCRdb after fastp trimmed the public reads at Q25, and only in-frame beta chains were retained. Rows are unified per CDR3 protein, each entry keeping the most common DNA and genes. TCRdb's processing, not the authors' own work, is the source of the V and J calls. The sample table contains about 920,000 distinct CDR3 sequences; only one count was recorded for 10% to 15% of them. Together, the top ten hold about 1.6% of the sample.

These data were also filed under a second study, of yellow fever vaccine responses in identical twins. Per that second paper: According to the authors, the vaccine-induced T cell response in identical twins seemed to be partly convergent and partly specific to each individual. In identical twins, the study followed T cell clones that responded to the vaccine with precision.

The rearranged chain carries TRBV7-9 and TRBJ2-7; the D gene is perhaps TRBD2, from 6 matching bases. The sequenced sample consisted of PBMCs. This TCR was recovered from a woman aged 18-29 years in good health. In nucleotide form, the sequence is TGTGCCAGCAGCCGCCGGGACTGGGCCGAGCAGTACTTC. This encodes CASSRRDWAEQYF.